This T cell receptor (beta chain) was sequenced during a study of cytotoxic CD8 clonotypes in ibrutinib-treated CLL. Whole-study context: After median roughly 68 months, roughly 14 stayed in remission, approximately twelve progressed; responses about 24 partial, 2 complete.

The data were produced by immunoSEQ multiplex PCR, yet TCRdb's version contains in-frame clones alone and is incomplete. This sample has 55,000 to 85,000 clones, with 90% found just once. As to this clone: Its cognate antigen is unknown.

Study findings and constraints: At ibrutinib response, clonality increased, and at progression it declined back toward baseline.

Specimen: PBMCs, collected after 12 months of ibrutinib treatment. The clonotype originates from a human donor with chronic lymphocytic leukemia.

This CDR3 is CAWSITTEAFF. CDR3 DNA sequence: TGTGCCTGGAGTATAACCACTGAAGCTTTCTTT. The chain uses TRBV30 and TRBJ1-1, with D hard to call. Per the germline V gene, CDR1 is GTSNPN and CDR2 is SVGIG (reference sequence). Trimming removed 2 bases from V and 4 bases from J, with 5 bases in between. CDR3 length: 11 amino acids.